This entry lists 17 T cell receptor beta chains sequenced from one sample in a study of blood T cell repertoires in COVID-19. Clones were sequenced by immunoSEQ multiplex PCR, and TCRdb holds only the in-frame ones, with some missing. The table shows 300,000 to 400,000 clones, with 88% occurring only once. The sample comprised PBMCs or T cells enriched from blood (not recorded which). Receptors originate from a woman aged 25 to 45 with acute COVID-19.

The V and J genes are TRBV6-5 and TRBJ1-2; no firm D call. Trimming cost V 7 bases and J 4 bases, with 16 bases left between them. This CDR3 is 14 amino acids long. CDR1 is MNHEY and CDR2 is SVGAGI in the germline V gene. In nucleotides, the CDR3 is TGTGCCAGCAAAGTCGGGAGTAACCTCTATGGCTACACCTTC. Translation: CASKVGSNLYGYTF.

CDR3 DNA sequence: TGTGCCAGCAGTTACTCGGGCGAAGGGGGCGAGCAGTACTTC. It codes for CASSYSGEGGEQYF. V and J are TRBV6-5 and TRBJ2-7; tentatively, D is TRBD1 (6 bases). V lost 0 bases to trimming and J lost 6 bases, with 12 bases between them. The length of the CDR3 is 14 residues. Germline assignment: CDR1 MNHEY and CDR2 SVGAGI.

The chain uses TRBV15 and TRBJ2-7; D may be TRBD2 (6 bases). The CDR3 has 15 amino acids. CDR1 LNHNV and CDR2 YYDKDF come from the germline V gene (reference sequence). The V and J ends lost 0 bases and 7 bases respectively, with 16 bases between them. CDR3 nucleotides: TGTGCCACCAGCAGAGAAGGAGGGACTGTTCGGGAGCAGTACTTC. Translated: CATSREGGTVREQYF.

This chain uses TRBV7-9 with TRBJ1-4; the D gene is possibly TRBD1 (6 bases). Germline values: CDR1 SEHNR, CDR2 FQNEAQ (reference sequence). The V end was cut by 4 bases, the J end by 8 bases, with 20 bases between. The length of the CDR3 is 16 residues. CDR3 protein: CASSSPAAGVGEKLFF. The CDR3 region has the DNA TGTGCCAGCAGCTCCCCCGCGGCAGGGGTCGGCGAAAAACTGTTTTTT.

This chain uses TRBV2 with TRBJ1-1; D gene unclear. Between the trimmed V and J ends, which lost 3 bases and 2 bases, there was a span of 10 bases. The CDR3 loop spans 14 amino acids. Germline V CDR1 and CDR2: SNHLY, FYNNEI. In DNA form, the CDR3 reads TGTGCCAGCAGTGATCGCGGGGTTAACACTGAAGCTTTCTTT. Translated: CASSDRGVNTEAFF.

The chain has TRBV5-4 and TRBJ2-7, with 7 bases lining up with TRBD1. Trimming took 0 bases from V and 3 from J; bases not matched to a gene: 6. There are 15 residues in the CDR3. Per the germline V gene, CDR1 is SGHNT and CDR2 is YYREEE (reference sequence). The CDR3 DNA reads TGTGCCAGCAGCTTGGACCCAGGGGGTGGCTACGAGCAGTACTTC. It translates to CASSLDPGGGYEQYF.

The J gene is TRBJ1-1, the V gene TRBV6-4, with 9 bases aligning to TRBD1. V was clipped by 10 bases and J by 1 base; unmatched bases: 4. The CDR3 has 13 residues. Germline lookup yields CDR1 MRHNA and CDR2 SNTAGT. The CDR3 region is CATSQGANTEAFF. The CDR3 coding sequence is TGTGCCACCTCACAGGGGGCGAACACTGAAGCTTTCTTT.

The chain is built from TRBV18 and TRBJ1-1; a possible D gene is TRBD1 (5 bases). The CDR3 sequence is 13 residues long. The V and J ends lost 6 bases and 0 bases respectively, with 8 bases between them. Germline loops: CDR1 KGHSH, CDR2 LQKENI. CDR3 amino acids: CASSLTVNTEAFF. DNA for the CDR3: TGTGCCAGCTCCTTGACAGTGAACACTGAAGCTTTCTTT. Combining the CDR3 with reference TRBV18 and TRBJ1-1 gives the whole variable domain NAGVMQNPRHLVRRRGQEARLRCSPMKGHSHVYWYRQLPEEGLKFMVYLQKENIIDESGMPKERFSAEFPKEGPSILRIQQVVRGDSAAYFCASSLTVNTEAFFGQGTRLTVV.

The rearrangement uses TRBV18 and TRBJ1-1; possible D gene TRBD1, 6 bases. CDR3 length equals 13 residues. The V gene lost 1 base and the J gene lost 6 bases, with 9 bases spanning the gap. Per germline, CDR1 KGHSH and CDR2 LQKENI. This chain's CDR3 is CASSPRGGPEAFF. CDR3 nucleotide sequence: TGTGCCAGCTCACCACGGGGGGGCCCTGAAGCTTTCTTT. The whole variable domain, filled in from reference TRBV18 and TRBJ1-1, reads NAGVMQNPRHLVRRRGQEARLRCSPMKGHSHVYWYRQLPEEGLKFMVYLQKENIIDESGMPKERFSAEFPKEGPSILRIQQVVRGDSAAYFCASSPRGGPEAFFGQGTRLTVV.

V is TRBV5-1 and J is TRBJ1-2; possibly TRBD1 for D (5 bases). Deletions cut 0 bases from V and 1 base from J, with 10 bases between. This CDR3 contains 15 residues. Germline CDR1 and CDR2: SGHRS and YFSETQ. This CDR3 reads CASSLVGAINYGYTF. CDR3 in DNA: TGCGCCAGCAGCTTGGTAGGGGCTATTAACTATGGCTACACCTTC.

This rearrangement joins TRBV9 to TRBJ2-7; 7 nucleotides match TRBD2. CDR3 length: 13 amino acids. The trim removed 2 bases at V and 2 bases at J, leaving 1 base unmatched. Germline assignment: CDR1 SGDLS and CDR2 YYNGEE. The CDR3 is CASSVGGTYEQYF. CDR3 DNA: TGTGCCAGCAGCGTGGGGGGGACCTACGAGCAGTACTTC.

The V call is TRBV18, the J call TRBJ2-7; 8 nucleotides match TRBD2. V trimming: 3 bases; J trimming: 3 bases; junction bases outside the gene matches: 4. CDR1 and CDR2 (germline): KGHSH, LQKENI. The CDR3 is 14 residues long. Written as DNA, the CDR3 is TGTGCCAGCTCACCGCCCGGGGGGGACTACGAGCAGTACTTC. Its translation is CASSPPGGDYEQYF.

This clone was seen a single time. The chain employs TRBV7-2 and TRBJ1-3, with 9 bases identical to TRBD1. Germline assignment: CDR1 SGHTA and CDR2 FQGNSA. This CDR3 comprises 16 residues. After removal of 5 bases from V and 2 bases from J, the junction contained 7 bases not matched to a gene. CDR3 sequence reads: CASSTSGTGPGNTIYF. Written as DNA, the CDR3 is TGTGCCAGCAGCACGTCCGGGACAGGGCCTGGAAACACCATATATTTT. The variable domain in full, completed from reference TRBV7-2 and TRBJ1-3, reads GAGVSQSPSNKVTEKGKDVELRCDPISGHTALYWYRQSLGQGLEFLIYFQGNSAPDKSGLPSDRFSAERTGGSVSTLTIQRTQQEDSAVYLCASSTSGTGPGNTIYFGEGSWLTVV.

The chain employs TRBV2 and TRBJ1-1; D gene uncertain. V shed 0 bases and J shed 4 bases, with 15 bases lying between them. This CDR3 has 16 residues. Germline CDR1 reads SNHLY; CDR2 reads FYNNEI. The CDR3 loop is CASSEASVKVPTEAFF. In DNA form, the CDR3 reads TGTGCCAGCAGTGAAGCGTCGGTCAAAGTTCCCACTGAAGCTTTCTTT.

This chain joins TRBV5-1 and TRBJ1-1, with D possibly being TRBD1 (6 bases). The CDR3 length is 15 residues. In germline, CDR1 is SGHRS, CDR2 YFSETQ. The V gene lost 1 base and the J gene lost 1 base, with 11 bases spanning the gap. CDR3 coding DNA: TGCGCCAGCAGCTTGTTGGGGGCTGGGAACACTGAAGCTTTCTTT. This codes for CASSLLGAGNTEAFF.

This chain joins TRBV10-3 and TRBJ2-7, with TRBD1 matching 9 bases. Germline V CDR1 and CDR2: ENHRY, SYGVKD. The CDR3 runs 16 residues. The trim removed 3 bases at V and 4 bases at J, leaving 10 bases unmatched. The DNA for the CDR3 is TGTGCCATCAGTGATGGACAGGGGCATCGCGGGTACGAGCAGTACTTC. Protein sequence: CAISDGQGHRGYEQYF.

The count of this clone is one. The chain joins TRBV10-3 to TRBJ2-7; 10 bases match TRBD1. From germline, CDR1 is ENHRY and CDR2 SYGVKD. V lost 6 bases, J lost 4 bases, and 9 bases stayed unmatched. The CDR3 length is 15 residues. Written as DNA, the CDR3 is TGTGCCATCAGGCCACTCCGGGACAGGGGATACGAGCAGTACTTC. Protein sequence: CAIRPLRDRGYEQYF.